A selection of T cell receptor beta chains follows, all from one sample in a study of neurological immune-mediated disorders. Each CDR3 protein is one row after TCRdb ran MiXCR on the 5' RACE reads. The sample includes 53,000 or so distinct CDR3 sequences, approximately 8.4% of them seen just once. The sample taken for sequencing was PBMCs. The receptors stem from a woman aged 40 to 50 in good health. Each CDR3 is given with its conserved first and last residue. A D gene is named only where the DNA matches it firmly. Only some rows state a clone size, as once, few, many or a class for expanded clones.

size | J | D | V | DNA | CDR3
many | TRBJ1-2 | TRBD1 | TRBV4-3 | TGCGCCAGCAGCCTAGAAACAGGGGGCGAGGGCTACACCTTC | CASSLETGGEGYTF
many | TRBJ2-5 | NA | TRBV27 | TGTGCCAGCAGTTTCTCAGGTTTCCAAGAGACCCAGTACTTC | CASSFSGFQETQYF
many | TRBJ1-2 | TRBD1 | TRBV4-2 | TGTGCCAGCAGAGAGCGGACAGGGGACCATGGCTACACCTTC | CASRERTGDHGYTF
many | TRBJ2-7 | NA | TRBV5-1 | TGCGCCAGCAGCGCAGGACAATTCCCCTACGAGCAGTACTTC | CASSAGQFPYEQYF
many | TRBJ1-4 | NA | TRBV4-3 | TGCGCCAGCAGCCAAGGGGACAAAAACTTTAATGAAAAACTGTTTTTT | CASSQGDKNFNEKLFF
many | TRBJ1-2 | NA | TRBV11-1 | TGTGCCAGCAGCTTAAGCAGGGGCGCCAACTATGGCTACACCTTC | CASSLSRGANYGYTF
many | TRBJ2-2 | TRBD2 | TRBV12-3/TRBV12-4 | TGTGCCAGCACCCACCGTGAGGGACTAGCGGGAGGGAAGCACGGGGAGCTGTTTTTT | CASTHREGLAGGKHGELFF
many | TRBJ2-1 | NA | TRBV10-3 | TGTGCCATCAGGACCCCCGACCGTGGTGAGCAGTTCTTC | CAIRTPDRGEQFF
many | TRBJ2-1 | NA | TRBV6-5 | TGTGCCAGCAGAGACTACACCCACAATGAGCAGTTCTTC | CASRDYTHNEQFF
many | TRBJ1-1 | TRBD1 | TRBV5-1 | TGCGCCAGCAGCTCGGACAGGGGGCCGGGTACTGAAGCTTTCTTT | CASSSDRGPGTEAFF
medium-sized | TRBJ2-7 | NA | TRBV5-1 | TGTGCCAGCAGTTTGAGCTCCTACGAGCAGTACTTC | CASSLSSYEQYF
many | TRBJ2-2 | NA | TRBV12-3/TRBV12-4 | TGTGCCAGCAGTTTGGCAAGTACTGCCGGGGAGCTGTTTTTT | CASSLASTAGELFF
NA | TRBJ2-1 | TRBD2 | TRBV20-1 | TGCAGTGCTAGAGTGGTTGGGCTAGCGGGGGGCGATGAGCAGTTCTTC | CSARVVGLAGGDEQFF
many | TRBJ2-4 | NA | TRBV20-1 | TGCAGTGCTGCAACCGGGATCAAAAACATTCAGTACTTC | CSAATGIKNIQYF
many | TRBJ1-1 | NA | TRBV5-1 | TGCGCCAGCAGCTTGGATGCGGGCTCGGGGGTTACTGAAGCTTTCTTT | CASSLDAGSGVTEAFF
NA | TRBJ2-1 | TRBD2 | TRBV6-5 | TGTGCCAGCAATCACGGATCTAGCGGTAGGAGCTCCTACAATGAGCAGTTCTTC | CASNHGSSGRSSYNEQFF
many | TRBJ2-3 | NA | TRBV4-1 | TGCGCCAGCAGCCCGGGACTGAGCACAGATACGCAGTATTTT | CASSPGLSTDTQYF
many | TRBJ1-1 | NA | TRBV12-3/TRBV12-4 | TGTGCCAGCAGTTTCGGGGGGTTGAACACTGAAGCTTTCTTT | CASSFGGLNTEAFF
many | TRBJ2-2 | TRBD1 | TRBV20-1 | TGCAGTGCTAAAACAGGGGGCAAAGACACCGGGGAGCTGTTTTTT | CSAKTGGKDTGELFF
many | TRBJ1-1 | NA | TRBV9 | TGTGCCAGCAGCGTGGACAGCAACACTGAAGCTTTCTTT | CASSVDSNTEAFF
many | TRBJ2-3 | NA | TRBV7-2 | TGTGCCAGCGGTCGATTCACAGATACGCAGTATTTT | CASGRFTDTQYF
many | TRBJ1-4 | NA | TRBV4-3 | TGCGCCAGCAGCCAAGATTTCGGCAACACCTATGAAAAACTGTTTTTT | CASSQDFGNTYEKLFF
many | TRBJ1-1 | TRBD1 | TRBV7-3 | TGTGCCAGCAGCATACAGGGGGCGGCGAACACTGAAGCTTTCTTT | CASSIQGAANTEAFF
many | TRBJ2-1 | NA | TRBV25-1 | TGTGCCAGCAGTGAATTGAGAAAAGGGCTGTTCTTC | CASSELRKGLFF
many | TRBJ2-1 | NA | TRBV5-4 | TGTGCCAGCAGCCCACTGATGGGGGGGCTTTCCTACAATGAGCAGTTCTTC | CASSPLMGGLSYNEQFF
many | TRBJ2-6 | NA | TRBV10-3 | TGTGCCATCAGTGAGAGAGTCTCTGGGGCCAACGTCCTGACTTTC | CAISERVSGANVLTF
many | TRBJ1-5 | TRBD1 | TRBV9 | TGTGCCAGCAGCGTAGGGACAGGGGGCAATCAGCCCCAGCATTTT | CASSVGTGGNQPQHF
many | TRBJ2-3 | TRBD2 | TRBV7-9 | TGTGCCAGCAGCCCCGGACTAGTGGGCGATACGCAGTATTTT | CASSPGLVGDTQYF
many | TRBJ1-5 | NA | TRBV5-5 | TGTGCCAGCAGCTTAGGCTATAGCAATCAGCCCCAGCATTTT | CASSLGYSNQPQHF
many | TRBJ2-1 | TRBD2 | TRBV7-8 | TGTGCCAGCAGCTTAGGACTAGCGGGAGGCCTTAATGAGCAGTTCTTC | CASSLGLAGGLNEQFF
few | TRBJ1-3 | NA | TRBV27 | TGTGCCAGCAGGCTTACAGTGAATGGAAACACCATATATTTT | CASRLTVNGNTIYF
many | TRBJ1-3 | NA | TRBV10-3 | TGTGCCGCTCAGGGGTCTGGAAACACCATATATTTT | CAAQGSGNTIYF
few | TRBJ2-3 | TRBD1 | TRBV20-1 | TGCAGTGCTAGAGCCTGGGACAGACCTAGCACAGATACGCAGTATTTT | CSARAWDRPSTDTQYF
many | TRBJ1-5 | TRBD1 | TRBV12-3/TRBV12-4 | TGTGCCAGCAGTCTTACAGGGGGCGGCAATCAGCCCCAGCATTTT | CASSLTGGGNQPQHF
many | TRBJ1-1 | NA | TRBV3-1 | TGTGCCAGCACGACATCCGGGGGCCTCATGGCGCAGGCTTTCTTT | CASTTSGGLMAQAFF
many | TRBJ1-2 | NA | TRBV10-1 | TGCGCCAGCAGTGAGTCGGTAGACTATGGCTACACCTTC | CASSESVDYGYTF
many | TRBJ1-2 | NA | TRBV6-1 | TGTGCCAGCAGTGTCCCGGGACGGGGCTACACCTTC | CASSVPGRGYTF
many | TRBJ2-1 | TRBD2 | TRBV6-2/TRBV6-3 | TGTGCCAGCAGTTACAGCGGGGCCCACAATGAGCAGTTCTTC | CASSYSGAHNEQFF